This TCR beta chain was recorded in a study of blood T cells in healthy people across ages. Points from the study as a whole: Both naive CD4+ cell counts and diversity were greater in long-lived donors than in aged donors. Diversity estimates drawn from one million T cells were deemed underestimates.

This clonotype was counted many times. Its antigen is not identified. Per the germline V gene, CDR1 is DFQATT and CDR2 is SNEGSKA (reference sequence). The CDR3 has 13 amino acids. V gave up 1 base and J gave up 12 bases; unmatched junction bases: 7. A second PCR, run for roughly 7 to 12 cycles, used a sample-barcoded 5' primer plus a J-beta primer mix. Every cDNA molecule bore a tag from a template-switch adaptor containing 12 random nucleotides. Each CDR3 protein gets one entry after TCRdb re-called the 5' RACE reads with MiXCR. The sample has approximately 810,000 distinct CDR3 sequences; around 30% are singletons.

Source material: blood. The chain recombines TRBV20-1 with TRBJ2-1; TRBD1 matches at 9 bases. This clonotype was obtained from a woman aged 80 or over in good health. CDR3 bases: TGCAGTGCTAGAGCCGGCAACAGGGGGCGGCAGTTCTTC. It is translated as CSARAGNRGRQFF.